This T cell receptor beta chain originates from a study of blood T cells in healthy people across ages. Findings and limits, study-wide: Roughly linearly, TCR beta diversity per million T cells fell as age increased.

V was cut by 5 bases and J by 1 base, with 15 bases left in between. The CDR3 has 15 amino acids. CDR1 is SGHTA, CDR2 FQGTGA, per germline. The people who gave samples were healthy Caucasians from Russia, aged roughly 6 to 100. Investigators took ten milliliters of peripheral blood from every donor. The authors extracted at least 5 micrograms of total RNA per sample. The table lists this clonotype with many counts. Its antigen is unidentified. Primers used in a second PCR of about 7 to 12 cycles were a sample-barcoded 5' primer and a J-beta primer mix. In TCRdb, the 5' RACE reads were re-called with MiXCR into one record per CDR3 protein. The sample contains some 1.5 million distinct CDR3 sequences, about 30% of which appear only once.

Input material: blood. The sequence was collected from a woman aged 25 to 39 in good health. J is TRBJ2-7 and V is TRBV7-3; D is ambiguous. For the CDR3, the DNA is TGTGCCAGCAGCCTAGAATTCGGGCCTTCCTACGAGCAGTACTTC. Translating gives CASSLEFGPSYEQYF.